This record concerns one TCR beta chain sequence. This CDR3 spans 17 amino acids. Trimming at V came to 8 bases and at J to 1 base, leaving 11 bases not matched to a gene. CDR1 and CDR2 from the germline V gene are MDHEN and SYDVKM. These data are taken from a study of blood T cell repertoires in COVID-19. Across the study: Samples of COVID-19 (acute and convalescent) were obtained from the United States, Italy and Spain.

In the original analysis: Amplification of reference gene primers was used by the study to estimate nucleated cell counts. Only in-frame clones appear in the TCRdb table, and some are missing; sequencing was by immunoSEQ multiplex PCR. V, J and clone size reflect that table, while D and trimming were determined from the DNA. The sample holds 84,000 or so clones, about 83% seen once. The rearrangement joins TRBV28 to TRBJ1-1, with 12 positions matching TRBD1. This TCR was sampled from a human donor in a cohort sampled during active COVID-19. Sequenced: peripheral blood. The CDR3 loop reads CASVRSGTGGRNTEAFF. The CDR3 DNA reads TGTGCCAGCGTAAGATCCGGGACAGGGGGCCGGAACACTGAAGCTTTCTTT. Complete variable domain (other parts from reference TRBV28 and TRBJ1-1): DVKVTQSSRYLVKRTGEKVFLECVQDMDHENMFWYRQDPGLGLRLIYFSYDVKMKEKGDIPEGYSVSREKKERFSLILESASTNQTSMYLCASVRSGTGGRNTEAFFGQGTRLTVV.